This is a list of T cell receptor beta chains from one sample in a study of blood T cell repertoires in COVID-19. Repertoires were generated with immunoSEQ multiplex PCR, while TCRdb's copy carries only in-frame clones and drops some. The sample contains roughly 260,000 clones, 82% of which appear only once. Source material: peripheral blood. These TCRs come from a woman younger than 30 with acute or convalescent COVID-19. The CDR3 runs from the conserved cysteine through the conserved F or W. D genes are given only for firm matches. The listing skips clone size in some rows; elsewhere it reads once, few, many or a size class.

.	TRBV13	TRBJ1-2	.	CASSSENYGYTF	TGTGCCAGCAGCTCAGAAAACTATGGCTACACCTTC
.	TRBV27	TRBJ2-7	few	CASSFFGSGSGEQYF	TGTGCCAGCAGTTTTTTCGGGAGTGGTTCGGGCGAGCAGTACTTC
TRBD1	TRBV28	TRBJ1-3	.	CASSLLIPDRAGNTIYF	TGTGCCAGCAGTTTACTTATTCCCGACAGGGCTGGAAACACCATATATTTT
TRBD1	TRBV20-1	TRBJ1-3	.	CSASGDRGPLANTIYF	TGCAGTGCTAGTGGGGACAGGGGTCCACTCGCAAACACCATATATTTT
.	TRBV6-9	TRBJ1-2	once	CASSKPRLTSYGYTF	TGTGCCAGCAGTAAACCCAGGTTGACCAGCTATGGCTACACCTTC
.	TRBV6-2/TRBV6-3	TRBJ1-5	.	CASSYNSGTGNQPQHF	TGTGCCAGCAGTTACAACTCCGGAACAGGAAATCAGCCCCAGCATTTT
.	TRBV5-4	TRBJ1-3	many	CASSWGGTDGNTIYF	TGTGCCAGCAGCTGGGGCGGGACTGACGGAAACACCATATATTTT
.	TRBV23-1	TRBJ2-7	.	CASRSFTGYEQYF	TGCGCCAGCAGGTCATTTACTGGTTACGAGCAGTACTTC
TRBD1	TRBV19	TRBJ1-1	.	CASSVRGKQGGLNTEAFF	TGTGCCAGTAGTGTAAGGGGGAAACAGGGGGGCTTGAACACTGAAGCTTTCTTT
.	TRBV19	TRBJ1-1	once	CASSMLVNTEAFF	TGTGCCAGTAGTATGCTAGTGAACACTGAAGCTTTCTTT
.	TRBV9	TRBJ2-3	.	CASSPDNTDTQYF	TGTGCCAGCAGCCCGGACAACACAGATACGCAGTATTTT
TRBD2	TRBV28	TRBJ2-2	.	CASSRSLIAGLNTGELFF	TGTGCCAGCAGCAGATCCCTGATAGCGGGACTAAACACCGGGGAGCTGTTTTTT
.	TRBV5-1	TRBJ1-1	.	CASSLGRWAQNTEAFF	TGCGCCAGCAGCTTGGGTCGATGGGCGCAGAACACTGAAGCTTTCTTT
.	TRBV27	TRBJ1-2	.	CASSSLTGDYGYTF	TGTGCCAGCAGTTCACTGACAGGTGACTATGGCTACACCTTC
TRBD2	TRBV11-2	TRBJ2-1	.	CASRALSGRGLAGEQFF	TGTGCCAGCAGGGCCCTTAGCGGGAGGGGACTAGCGGGTGAGCAGTTCTTC